These 10 T cell receptor beta chains share one sample of origin, sequenced in a study of blood T cells in healthy people across ages. A second roughly 6 to 12 cycle PCR used barcoded and J-beta primers. MiXCR, run by TCRdb on the 5' RACE reads, gives a single entry per CDR3 protein. Of hundreds of thousands of distinct CDR3 sequences listed, about 24% are singletons. Another study also made use of these data, one on T cells of mothers and their children.

The sequenced sample was blood. These receptors all come from a boy aged 5-17 years in good health.

The chain recombines TRBV4-3 with TRBJ2-7; the D gene is possibly TRBD2 (5 bases). Trimming removed 0 bases from V and 4 bases from J, with 10 bases in between. The length of the CDR3 is 14 residues. Germline lookup yields CDR1 LGHNA and CDR2 YSLEER. As DNA, the CDR3 is TGCGCCAGCAGCCAAGATAATAGCGATTACGAGCAGTACTTC. It codes for CASSQDNSDYEQYF.

This clonotype has only a few counts. CDR3 in DNA: TGTGCCAGCAGACCCGACTCTTCACCCCTCCACTTT. Translation gives CASRPDSSPLHF. V usage is TRBV7-9 and J usage is TRBJ1-6; no clear D. Trimming stripped 6 bases from V and 9 bases from J, with 9 bases between. Germline CDR1 reads SEHNR; CDR2 reads FQNEAQ (reference sequence). The CDR3 covers 12 residues.

The rearrangement uses TRBV20-1 and TRBJ1-3; 8 positions match TRBD1. The V and J ends lost 5 bases and 7 bases, in that order; junction bases with no gene match: 7. The CDR3 loop spans 13 amino acids. Germline CDR1 reads DFQATT; CDR2 reads SNEGSKA (reference sequence). DNA of the CDR3: TGCAGTGCTTGGACAGGGTGGGGGAACACCATATATTTT. It codes for CSAWTGWGNTIYF.

The gene calls are TRBV6-2 or TRBV6-3 and TRBJ2-1, with D tentatively TRBD2 (6 bases). The CDR3 has 16 amino acids. Germline V CDR1 and CDR2: MNHEY, SVGEGT. The V end lost 5 bases, the J end lost 5 bases, and 19 bases lay between the germline ends. CDR3 region: CASSPHGGRGNNEQFF. The CDR3 coding sequence is TGTGCCAGCAGTCCACACGGGGGAAGGGGTAACAATGAGCAGTTCTTC.

The gene calls are TRBV5-1 and TRBJ2-7, with 9 bases fitting TRBD1. From germline, CDR1 is SGHRS and CDR2 YFSETQ. The CDR3 has 16 amino acids. After removal of 0 bases from V and 2 bases from J, the junction contained 6 bases not matched to a gene. The CDR3 loop reads CASSLGGQGPPYEQYF. The CDR3 DNA sequence: TGCGCCAGCAGCTTGGGGGGACAGGGCCCCCCCTACGAGCAGTACTTC.

This clonotype was counted once. The junction departs from the called germline gene at one end, perhaps through a read error. The chain couples TRBV3-1 to TRBJ2-1, with D possibly TRBD2 on 6 matching bases. Per the germline V gene, CDR1 is LGHDT and CDR2 is YNNKEL (reference sequence). This CDR3 is 12 amino acids long. The CDR3 loop reads CASSQDRGTRVF. CDR3 in DNA: TGTGCCAGCAGCCAAGATCGGGGGACCAGGGTCTTC.

A few counts support this clonotype. The chain couples TRBV7-9 to TRBJ2-1; a weak D match, TRBD1 (5 bases). The closer fit of TRBJ2-7 to the DNA end suggests the J call may be wrong. CDR1 is SEHNR and CDR2 is FQNEAQ in the germline V gene (reference sequence). This CDR3 is 16 amino acids long. The CDR3 loop is CASSPGPGNISYEQYF. As DNA, the CDR3 is TGTGCCAGCAGTCCCGGCCCAGGGAATATCTCCTACGAGCAGTACTTC.

The V and J genes are TRBV28 and TRBJ2-2; 7 nucleotides agree with TRBD2. The CDR3 covers 16 residues. CDR1 is MDHEN and CDR2 is SYDVKM in the germline V gene. The trim removed 6 bases at V and 4 bases at J, leaving 11 bases unmatched. Here the CDR3 reads CASRSLARGFTGELFF. In DNA, the CDR3 is TGTGCCAGCAGATCACTAGCGCGGGGGTTCACCGGGGAGCTGTTTTTT.

The chain joins TRBV3-1 to TRBJ2-7, with a possible D match to TRBD2 (6 bases). The ends were cut back, 0 bases at V and 4 bases at J, with 13 bases in the middle. Germline values: CDR1 LGHDT, CDR2 YNNKEL (reference sequence). The CDR3 consists of 15 residues. DNA for the CDR3: TGTGCCAGCAGCCAAGAAGGGTCGGGGGTGTACGAGCAGTACTTC. This sequence encodes CASSQEGSGVYEQYF.

This clonotype occurred a few times. The chain couples TRBV4-2 to TRBJ2-1, with 9 bases fitting TRBD2. The CDR3 sequence is 16 residues long. CDR1 LGHNA and CDR2 YNFKEQ come from the germline V gene. The V segment lost 1 base and the J segment 4 bases; nucleotides outside the gene matches: 5. DNA for the CDR3: TGTGCCAGCAGCCAAGGACTAGCGGACATATACAATGAGCAGTTCTTC. Its translation is CASSQGLADIYNEQFF.